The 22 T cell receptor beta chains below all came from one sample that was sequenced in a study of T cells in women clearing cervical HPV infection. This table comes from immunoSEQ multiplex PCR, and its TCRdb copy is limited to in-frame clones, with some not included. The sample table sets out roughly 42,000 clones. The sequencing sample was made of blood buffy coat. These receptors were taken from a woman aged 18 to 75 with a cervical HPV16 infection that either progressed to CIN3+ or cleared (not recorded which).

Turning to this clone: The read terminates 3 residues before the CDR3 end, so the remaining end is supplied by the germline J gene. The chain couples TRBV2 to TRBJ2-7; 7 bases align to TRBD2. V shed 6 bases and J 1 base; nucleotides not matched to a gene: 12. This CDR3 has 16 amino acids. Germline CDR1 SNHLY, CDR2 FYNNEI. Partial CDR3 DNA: TGTGCCAGCAGAGCAAGCGGGGCAGCCCCTTCCTACGAG. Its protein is CASRASGAAPSYE. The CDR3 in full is CASRASGAAPSYEQYF.

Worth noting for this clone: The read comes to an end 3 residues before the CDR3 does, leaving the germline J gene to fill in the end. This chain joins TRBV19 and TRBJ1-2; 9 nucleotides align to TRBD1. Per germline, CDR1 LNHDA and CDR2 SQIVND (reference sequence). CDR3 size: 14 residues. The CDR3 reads CASSIPGTGTGYTF. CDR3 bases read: TGTGCCAGTAGTATTCCCGGGACAGGGACCGGC. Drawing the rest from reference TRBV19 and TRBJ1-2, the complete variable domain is DGGITQSPKYLFRKEGQNVTLSCEQNLNHDAMYWYRQDPGQGLRLIYYSQIVNDFQKGDIAEGYSVSREKKESFPLTVTSAQKNPTAFYLCASSIPGTGTGYTFGSGTRLTVV.

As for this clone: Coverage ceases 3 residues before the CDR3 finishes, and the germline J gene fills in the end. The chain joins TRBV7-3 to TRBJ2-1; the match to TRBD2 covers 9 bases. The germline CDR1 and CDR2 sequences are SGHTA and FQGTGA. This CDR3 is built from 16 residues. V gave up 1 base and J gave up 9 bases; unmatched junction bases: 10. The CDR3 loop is CASSLSGGGAAGEQFF. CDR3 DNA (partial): TGTGCCAGCAGCTTAAGTGGCGGGGGGGCCGCCGGTGAG.

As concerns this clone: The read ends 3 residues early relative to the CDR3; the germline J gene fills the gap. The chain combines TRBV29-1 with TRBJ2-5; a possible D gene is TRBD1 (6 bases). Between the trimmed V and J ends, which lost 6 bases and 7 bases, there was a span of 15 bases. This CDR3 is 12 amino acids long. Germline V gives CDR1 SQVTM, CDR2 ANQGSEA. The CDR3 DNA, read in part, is TGCAGCGTGGATACAGGGAGAGGGACC. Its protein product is CSVDTGRGT. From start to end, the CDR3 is CSVDTGRGTQYF.

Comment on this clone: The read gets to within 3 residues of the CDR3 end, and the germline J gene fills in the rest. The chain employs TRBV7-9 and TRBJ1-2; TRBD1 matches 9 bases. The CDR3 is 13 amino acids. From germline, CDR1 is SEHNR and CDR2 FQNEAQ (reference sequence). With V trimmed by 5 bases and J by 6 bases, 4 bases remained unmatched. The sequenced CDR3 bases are TGTGCCAGCAGCCTCACAGGGGGCCATGGC. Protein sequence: CASSLTGGHG. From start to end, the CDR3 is CASSLTGGHGYTF.

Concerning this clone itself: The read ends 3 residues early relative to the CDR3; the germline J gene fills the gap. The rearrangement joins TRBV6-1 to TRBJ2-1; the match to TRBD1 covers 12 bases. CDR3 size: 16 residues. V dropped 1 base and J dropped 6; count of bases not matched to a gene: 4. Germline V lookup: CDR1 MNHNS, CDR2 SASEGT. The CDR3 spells CASSEGRDRGLNEQFF. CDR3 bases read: TGTGCCAGCAGTGAAGGCCGGGACAGGGGGCTCAATGAG.

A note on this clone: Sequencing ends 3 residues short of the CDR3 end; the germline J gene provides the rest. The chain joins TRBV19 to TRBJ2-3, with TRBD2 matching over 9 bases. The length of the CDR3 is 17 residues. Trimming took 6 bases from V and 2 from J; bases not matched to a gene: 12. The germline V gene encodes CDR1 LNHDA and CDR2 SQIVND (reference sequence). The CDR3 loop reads CASSSLQRGALTDTQYF. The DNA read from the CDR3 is TGTGCCAGTAGCTCCCTCCAGCGGGGGGCCCTCACAGATACG.

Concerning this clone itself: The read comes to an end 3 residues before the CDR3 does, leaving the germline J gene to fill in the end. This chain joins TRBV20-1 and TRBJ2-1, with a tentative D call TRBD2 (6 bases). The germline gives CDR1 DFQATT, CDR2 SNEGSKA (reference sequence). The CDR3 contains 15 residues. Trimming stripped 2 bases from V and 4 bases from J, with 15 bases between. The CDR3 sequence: CSARQTGEQYNEQFF. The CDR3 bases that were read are TGCAGTGCTAGACAGACGGGGGAACAATACAATGAG.

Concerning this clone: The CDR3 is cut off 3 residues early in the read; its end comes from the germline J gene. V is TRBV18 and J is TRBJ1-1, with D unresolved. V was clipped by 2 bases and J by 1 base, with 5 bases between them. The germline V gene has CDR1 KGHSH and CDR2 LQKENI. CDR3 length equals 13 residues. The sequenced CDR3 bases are TGTGCCAGCTCACCATTTCGGAACACTGAA. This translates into CASSPFRNTE. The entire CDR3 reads CASSPFRNTEAFF.

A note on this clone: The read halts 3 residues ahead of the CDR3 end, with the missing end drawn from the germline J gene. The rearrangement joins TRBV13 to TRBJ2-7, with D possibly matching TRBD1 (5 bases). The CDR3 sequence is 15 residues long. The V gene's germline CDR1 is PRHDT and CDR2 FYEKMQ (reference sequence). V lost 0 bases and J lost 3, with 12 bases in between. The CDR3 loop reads CASSLGGFDSYEQYF. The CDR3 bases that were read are TGTGCCAGCAGCTTAGGGGGATTTGACAGCTACGAG.

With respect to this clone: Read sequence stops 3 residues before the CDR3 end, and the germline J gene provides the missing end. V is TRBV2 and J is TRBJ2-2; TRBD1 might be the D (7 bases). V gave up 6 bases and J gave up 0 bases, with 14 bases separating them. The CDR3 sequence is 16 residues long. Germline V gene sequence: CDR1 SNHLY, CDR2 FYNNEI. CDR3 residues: CASSPGGHSNTGELFF. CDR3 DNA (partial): TGTGCCAGCAGCCCAGGGGGGCATTCGAACACCGGGGAG.

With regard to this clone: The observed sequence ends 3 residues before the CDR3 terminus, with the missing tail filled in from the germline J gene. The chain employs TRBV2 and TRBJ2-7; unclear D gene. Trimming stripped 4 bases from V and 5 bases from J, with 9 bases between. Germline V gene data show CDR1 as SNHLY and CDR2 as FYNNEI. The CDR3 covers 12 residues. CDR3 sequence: CASSVVYHEQYF. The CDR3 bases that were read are TGTGCCAGCAGTGTAGTCTACCACGAG.

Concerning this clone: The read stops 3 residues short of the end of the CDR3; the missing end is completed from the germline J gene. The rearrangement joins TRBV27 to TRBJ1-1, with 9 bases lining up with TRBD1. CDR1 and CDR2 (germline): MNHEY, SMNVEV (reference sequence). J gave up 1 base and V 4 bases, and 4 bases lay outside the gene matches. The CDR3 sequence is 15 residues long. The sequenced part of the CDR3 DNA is TGTGCCAGCAGTTCCCCGGACAGGGGGAACACTGAA. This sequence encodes CASSSPDRGNTE. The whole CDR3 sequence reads CASSSPDRGNTEAFF.

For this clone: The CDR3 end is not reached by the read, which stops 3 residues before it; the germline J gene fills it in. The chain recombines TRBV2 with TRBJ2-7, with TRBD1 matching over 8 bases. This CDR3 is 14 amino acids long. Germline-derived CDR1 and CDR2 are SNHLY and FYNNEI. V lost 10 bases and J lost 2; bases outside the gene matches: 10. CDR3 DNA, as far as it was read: TGTGCCACCGGAGGGGGGACAGGACCCTACGAG. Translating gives CATGGGTGPYE. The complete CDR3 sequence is CATGGGTGPYEQYF.

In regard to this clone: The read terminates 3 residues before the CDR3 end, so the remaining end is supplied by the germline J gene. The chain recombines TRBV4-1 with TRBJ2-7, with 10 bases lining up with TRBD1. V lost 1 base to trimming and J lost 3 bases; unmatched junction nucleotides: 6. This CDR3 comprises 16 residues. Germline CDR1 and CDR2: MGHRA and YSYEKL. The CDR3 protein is CASSQVSGQGGYEQYF. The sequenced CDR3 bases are TGCGCCAGCAGCCAAGTGAGCGGACAGGGGGGCTACGAG.

Incomplete CDR3 DNA: TGTGCCAGCAACAGGGAACTTGTGGAGACC. Translation: CASNRELVET. The CDR3 in its entirety is CASNRELVETQYF. The V gene is TRBV5-6, the J gene TRBJ2-5, with a weak D call TRBD1 (6 bases). The CDR3 goes on 3 residues after the read ends, and that part is filled in from the germline J gene. Trimming cost V 6 bases and J 5 bases, with 14 bases left between them. This CDR3 has 13 residues. Per the germline V gene, CDR1 is SGHDT and CDR2 is YYEEEE.

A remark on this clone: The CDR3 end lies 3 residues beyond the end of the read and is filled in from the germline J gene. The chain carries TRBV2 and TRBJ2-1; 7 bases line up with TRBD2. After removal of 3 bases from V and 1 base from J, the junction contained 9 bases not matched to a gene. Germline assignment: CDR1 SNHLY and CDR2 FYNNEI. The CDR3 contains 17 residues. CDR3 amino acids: CASSDVASGFSYNEQFF. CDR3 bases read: TGTGCCAGCAGTGACGTGGCTAGCGGCTTTTCCTACAATGAG.

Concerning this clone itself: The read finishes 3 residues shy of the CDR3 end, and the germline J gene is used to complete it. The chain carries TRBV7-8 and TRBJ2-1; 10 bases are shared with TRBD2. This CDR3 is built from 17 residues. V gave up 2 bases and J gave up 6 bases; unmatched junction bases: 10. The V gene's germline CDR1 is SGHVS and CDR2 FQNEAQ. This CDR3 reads CASSLRGWASGGNEQFF. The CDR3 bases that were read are TGTGCCAGCAGCTTAAGAGGGTGGGCTAGCGGGGGCAATGAG. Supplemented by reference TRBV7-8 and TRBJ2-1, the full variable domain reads GAGVSQSPRYKVAKRGQDVALRCDPISGHVSLFWYQQALGQGPEFLTYFQNEAQLDKSGLPSDRFFAERPEGSVSTLKIQRTQQEDSAVYLCASSLRGWASGGNEQFFGPGTRLTVL.

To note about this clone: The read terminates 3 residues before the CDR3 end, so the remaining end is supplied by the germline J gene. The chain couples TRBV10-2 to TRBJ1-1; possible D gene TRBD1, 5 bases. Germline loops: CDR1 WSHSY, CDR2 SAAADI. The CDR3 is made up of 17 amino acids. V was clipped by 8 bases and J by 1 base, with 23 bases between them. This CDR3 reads CASRKGPLRQSNTEAFF. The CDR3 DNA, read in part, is TGCGCCAGCCGGAAGGGGCCTTTACGGCAGTCGAACACTGAA.

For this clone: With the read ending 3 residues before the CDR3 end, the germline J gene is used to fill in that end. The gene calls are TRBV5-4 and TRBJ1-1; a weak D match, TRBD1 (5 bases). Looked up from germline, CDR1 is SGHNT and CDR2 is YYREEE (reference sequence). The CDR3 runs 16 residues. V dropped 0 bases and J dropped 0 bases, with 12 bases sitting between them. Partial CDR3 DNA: TGTGCCAGCAGCTTGGGAGTAGCGGGGGTGAACACTGAA. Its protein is CASSLGVAGVNTE. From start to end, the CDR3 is CASSLGVAGVNTEAFF.

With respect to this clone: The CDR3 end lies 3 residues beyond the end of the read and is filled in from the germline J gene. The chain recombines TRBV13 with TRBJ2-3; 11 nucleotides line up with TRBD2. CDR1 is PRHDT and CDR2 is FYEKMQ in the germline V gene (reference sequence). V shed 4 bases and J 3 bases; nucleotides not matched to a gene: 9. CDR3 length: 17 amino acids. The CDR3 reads CASSYSGRTSGTDTQYF. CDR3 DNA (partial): TGTGCCAGCAGCTACTCGGGTCGGACTAGCGGGACAGATACG.

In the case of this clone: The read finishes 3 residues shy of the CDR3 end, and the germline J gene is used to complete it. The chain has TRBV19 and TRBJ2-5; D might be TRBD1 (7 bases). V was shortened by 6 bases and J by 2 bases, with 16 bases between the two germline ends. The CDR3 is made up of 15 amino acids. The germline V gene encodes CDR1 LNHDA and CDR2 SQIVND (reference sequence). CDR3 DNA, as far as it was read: TGTGCCAGTAGCCTTGAGACAGGGAGGCAAGAGACC. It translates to CASSLETGRQET. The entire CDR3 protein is CASSLETGRQETQYF.